Sequencing of this T cell receptor (beta chain) was carried out in a study of blood T cell repertoires in COVID-19. Study-level information: Researchers got acute and convalescent COVID-19 samples from the United States, Italy and Spain.

Authors' analysis steps: From reference gene primer amplification, estimates of nucleated cell counts were derived. Generated by immunoSEQ multiplex PCR, the TCRdb table keeps only in-frame clones and is missing some. That table furnishes V, J and clone size, whereas the DNA furnished D and trimming. The table has roughly 200,000 clones, roughly 90% seen once; the top ten hold 1.5% to 2%. Sequences were obtained from peripheral blood. This receptor was obtained from a man in his sixties or seventies with acute or convalescent COVID-19.

The DNA of the CDR3 is TGTGCCTGGAGTGGGCCGGGACTAGCTGCCGGGGAGCTGTTTTTT. Its protein is CAWSGPGLAAGELFF. The chain is built from TRBV30 and TRBJ2-2; TRBD2 agrees at 9 bases. The ends lost 1 base at V and 6 bases at J; junction bases unmatched: 6. This CDR3 comprises 15 residues. Germline lookup yields CDR1 GTSNPN and CDR2 SVGIG (reference sequence).